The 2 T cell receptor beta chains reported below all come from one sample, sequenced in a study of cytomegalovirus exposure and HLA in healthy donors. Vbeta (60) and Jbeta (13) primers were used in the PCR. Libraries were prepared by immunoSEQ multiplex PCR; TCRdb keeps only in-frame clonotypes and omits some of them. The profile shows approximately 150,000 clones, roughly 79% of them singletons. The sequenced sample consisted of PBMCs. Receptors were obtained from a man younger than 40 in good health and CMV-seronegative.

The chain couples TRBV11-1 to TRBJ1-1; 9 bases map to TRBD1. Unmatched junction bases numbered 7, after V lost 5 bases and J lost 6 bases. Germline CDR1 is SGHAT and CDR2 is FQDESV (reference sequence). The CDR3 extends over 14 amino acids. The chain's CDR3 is CASSPQGASAEAFF. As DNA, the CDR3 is TGTGCCAGCAGCCCACAGGGGGCGAGCGCTGAAGCTTTCTTT.

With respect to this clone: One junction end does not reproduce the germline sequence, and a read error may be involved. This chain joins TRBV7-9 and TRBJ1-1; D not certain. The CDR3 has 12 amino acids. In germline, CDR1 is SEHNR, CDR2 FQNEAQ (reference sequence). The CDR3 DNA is TGTTCCAGCAGCTTAGCGCGTTTCGAAGCTTTCTTT. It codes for CSSSLARFEAFF.